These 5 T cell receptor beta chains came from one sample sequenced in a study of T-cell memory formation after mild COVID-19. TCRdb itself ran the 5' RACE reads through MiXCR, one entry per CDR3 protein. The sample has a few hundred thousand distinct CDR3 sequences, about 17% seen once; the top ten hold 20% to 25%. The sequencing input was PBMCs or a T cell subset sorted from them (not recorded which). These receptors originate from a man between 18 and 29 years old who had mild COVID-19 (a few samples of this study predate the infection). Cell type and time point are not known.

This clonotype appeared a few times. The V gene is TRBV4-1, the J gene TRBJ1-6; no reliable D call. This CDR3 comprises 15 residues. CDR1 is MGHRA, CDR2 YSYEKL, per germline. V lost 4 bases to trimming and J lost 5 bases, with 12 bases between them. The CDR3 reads CASSRLLRNNSPLHF. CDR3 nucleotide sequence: TGCGCCAGCAGCCGCCTTCTAAGGAATAATTCACCCCTCCACTTT.

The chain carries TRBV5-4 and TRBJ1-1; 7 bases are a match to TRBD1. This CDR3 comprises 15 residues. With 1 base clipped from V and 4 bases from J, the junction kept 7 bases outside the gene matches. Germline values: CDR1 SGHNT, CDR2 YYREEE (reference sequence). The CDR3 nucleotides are TGTGCCAGCAGCTTGAAAGCGAGGGGGCCCACTGAAGCTTTCTTT. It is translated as CASSLKARGPTEAFF.

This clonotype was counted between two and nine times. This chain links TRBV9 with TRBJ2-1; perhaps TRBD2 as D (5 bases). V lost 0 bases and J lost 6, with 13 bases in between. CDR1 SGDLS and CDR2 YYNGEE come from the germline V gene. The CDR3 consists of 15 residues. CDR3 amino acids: CASSVGGGWSNEQFF. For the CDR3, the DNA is TGTGCCAGCAGCGTAGGTGGAGGTTGGAGCAATGAGCAGTTCTTC.

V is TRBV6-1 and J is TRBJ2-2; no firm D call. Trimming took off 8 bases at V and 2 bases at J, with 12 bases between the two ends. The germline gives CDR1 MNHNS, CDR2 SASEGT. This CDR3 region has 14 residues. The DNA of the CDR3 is TGTGCCAGCTTACCACAACAAAACACCGGGGAGCTGTTTTTT. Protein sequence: CASLPQQNTGELFF.

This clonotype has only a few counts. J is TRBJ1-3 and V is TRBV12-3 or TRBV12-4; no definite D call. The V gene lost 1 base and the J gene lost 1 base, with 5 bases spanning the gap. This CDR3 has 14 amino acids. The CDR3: CASSLGFSGNTIYF. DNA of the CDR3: TGTGCCAGCAGTTTAGGATTTTCTGGAAACACCATATATTTT.